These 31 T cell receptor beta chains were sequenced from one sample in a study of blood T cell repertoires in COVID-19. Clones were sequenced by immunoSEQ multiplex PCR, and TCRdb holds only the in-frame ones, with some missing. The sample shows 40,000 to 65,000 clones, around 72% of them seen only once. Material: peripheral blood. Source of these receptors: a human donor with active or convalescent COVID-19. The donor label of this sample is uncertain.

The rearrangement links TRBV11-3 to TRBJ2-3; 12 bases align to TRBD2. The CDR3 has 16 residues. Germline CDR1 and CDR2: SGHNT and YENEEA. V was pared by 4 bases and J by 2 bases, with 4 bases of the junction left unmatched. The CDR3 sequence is CASSSTSGSPTDTQYF. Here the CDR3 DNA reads TGTGCCAGCAGCTCGACTAGCGGGAGCCCCACAGATACGCAGTATTTT. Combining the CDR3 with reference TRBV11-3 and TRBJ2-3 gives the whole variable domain EAGVVQSPRYKIIEKKQPVAFWCNPISGHNTLYWYLQNLGQGPELLIRYENEEAVDDSQLPKDRFSAERLKGVDSTLKIQPAELGDSAVYLCASSSTSGSPTDTQYFGPGTRLTVL.

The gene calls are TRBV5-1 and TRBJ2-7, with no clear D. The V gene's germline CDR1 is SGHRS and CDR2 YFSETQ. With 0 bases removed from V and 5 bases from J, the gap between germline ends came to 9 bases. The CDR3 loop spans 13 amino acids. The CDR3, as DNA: TGCGCCAGCAGCTTGGCCCCCGCGGACGAGCAGTACTTC. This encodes CASSLAPADEQYF.

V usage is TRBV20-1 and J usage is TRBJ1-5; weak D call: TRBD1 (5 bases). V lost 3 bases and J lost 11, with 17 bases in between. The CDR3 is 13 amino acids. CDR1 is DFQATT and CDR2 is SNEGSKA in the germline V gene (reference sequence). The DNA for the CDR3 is TGCAGTGCTAGTCTGGGACTCCCGGGGGCCCAGCATTTT. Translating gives CSASLGLPGAQHF.

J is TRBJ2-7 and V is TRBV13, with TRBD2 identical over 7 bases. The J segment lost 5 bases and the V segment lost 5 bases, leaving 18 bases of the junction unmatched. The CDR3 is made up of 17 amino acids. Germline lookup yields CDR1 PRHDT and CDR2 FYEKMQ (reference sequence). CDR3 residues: CASSPPLNRAGENEQYF. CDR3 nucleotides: TGTGCCAGCAGCCCCCCTTTGAATCGGGCGGGAGAAAACGAGCAGTACTTC.

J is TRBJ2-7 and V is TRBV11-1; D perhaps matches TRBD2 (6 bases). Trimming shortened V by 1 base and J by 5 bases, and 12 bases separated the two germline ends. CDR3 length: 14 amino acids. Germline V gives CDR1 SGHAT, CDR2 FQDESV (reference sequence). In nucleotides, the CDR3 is TGTGCCAGCAGCTTAGGGGCAGGGAGGCACGAGCAGTACTTC. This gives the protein CASSLGAGRHEQYF.

The CDR3 DNA is TGTGCCAGCAGCTTAGCGGGAGGCACCGGGGAGCTGTTTTTT. It encodes CASSLAGGTGELFF. The genes are TRBV11-3 and TRBJ2-2; 7 bases are shared with TRBD2. CDR1 and CDR2 (germline): SGHNT, YENEEA. This CDR3 is 14 amino acids long. The V and J ends lost 1 base and 4 bases, in that order; junction bases with no gene match: 0.

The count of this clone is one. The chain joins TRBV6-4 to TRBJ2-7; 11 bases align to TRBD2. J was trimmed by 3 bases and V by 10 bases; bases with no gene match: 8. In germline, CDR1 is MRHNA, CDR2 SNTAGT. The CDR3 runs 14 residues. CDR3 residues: CANRLAGFLYEQYF. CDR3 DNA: TGTGCCAACAGACTAGCGGGATTTCTCTACGAGCAGTACTTC.

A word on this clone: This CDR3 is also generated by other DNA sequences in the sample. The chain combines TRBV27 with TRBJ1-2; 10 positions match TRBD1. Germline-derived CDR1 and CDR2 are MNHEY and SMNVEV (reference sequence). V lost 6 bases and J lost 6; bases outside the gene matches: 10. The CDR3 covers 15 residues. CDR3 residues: CASRRYDRGHDGYTF. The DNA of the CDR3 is TGTGCCAGCAGACGTTACGACAGGGGGCATGATGGCTACACCTTC.

DNA for the CDR3: TGTGCCAGCAGCCCACCAGGGAACTATCTGGCAGATGAGCAGTTCTTC. Translating it yields CASSPPGNYLADEQFF. The rearrangement links TRBV11-2 to TRBJ2-1; TRBD1 is a possible D gene (5 bases). The CDR3 contains 16 residues. Germline values: CDR1 SGHAT, CDR2 FQNNGV. Trimming took 5 bases from V and 8 from J, leaving 22 bases between them.

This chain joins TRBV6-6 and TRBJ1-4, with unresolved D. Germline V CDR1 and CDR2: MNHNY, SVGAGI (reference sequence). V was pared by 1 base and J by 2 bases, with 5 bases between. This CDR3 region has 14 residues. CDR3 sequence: CASSYWQTNEKLFF. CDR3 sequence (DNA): TGTGCCAGCAGTTACTGGCAGACTAATGAAAAACTGTTTTTT.

This CDR3 is CASSFAGAGGYTF. DNA for the CDR3: TGTGCCAGCAGCTTTGCAGGGGCTGGTGGCTACACCTTC. This chain links TRBV7-8 with TRBJ1-2; weak D call: TRBD1 (6 bases). The CDR3 length is 13 residues. Looked up from germline, CDR1 is SGHVS and CDR2 is FQNEAQ. Trimming took off 3 bases at V and 7 bases at J, with 12 bases between the two ends.

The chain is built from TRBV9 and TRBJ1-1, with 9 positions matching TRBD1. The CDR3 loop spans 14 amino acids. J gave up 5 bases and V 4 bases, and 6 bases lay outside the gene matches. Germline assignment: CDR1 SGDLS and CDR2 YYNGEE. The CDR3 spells CASSPGTGWTEAFF. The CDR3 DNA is TGTGCCAGCAGCCCAGGGACAGGGTGGACTGAAGCTTTCTTT. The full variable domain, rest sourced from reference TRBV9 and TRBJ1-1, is DSGVTQTPKHLITATGQRVTLRCSPRSGDLSVYWYQQSLDQGLQFLIQYYNGEERAKGNILERFSAQQFPDLHSELNLSSLELGDSALYFCASSPGTGWTEAFFGQGTRLTVV.

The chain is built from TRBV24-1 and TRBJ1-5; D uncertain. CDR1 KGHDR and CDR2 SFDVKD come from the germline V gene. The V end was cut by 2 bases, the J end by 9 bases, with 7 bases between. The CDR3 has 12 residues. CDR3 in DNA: TGTGCCACCAGTGATTCTCGGTTGCCCCAGCATTTT. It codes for CATSDSRLPQHF.

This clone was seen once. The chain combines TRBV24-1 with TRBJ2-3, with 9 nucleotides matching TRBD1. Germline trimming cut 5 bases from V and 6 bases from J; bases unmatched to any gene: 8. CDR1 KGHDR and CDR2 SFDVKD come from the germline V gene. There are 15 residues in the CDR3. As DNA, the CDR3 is TGTGCCACCAGTGGTCCCGGGACAGGGACCGATACGCAGTATTTT. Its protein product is CATSGPGTGTDTQYF.

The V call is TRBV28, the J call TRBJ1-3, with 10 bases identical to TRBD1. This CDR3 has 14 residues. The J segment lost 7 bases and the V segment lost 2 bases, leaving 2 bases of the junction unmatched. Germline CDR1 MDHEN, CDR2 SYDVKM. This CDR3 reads CASSLGDRGNTIYF. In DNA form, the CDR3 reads TGTGCCAGCAGTTTAGGGGACAGGGGTAACACCATATATTTT. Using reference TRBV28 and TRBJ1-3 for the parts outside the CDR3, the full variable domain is DVKVTQSSRYLVKRTGEKVFLECVQDMDHENMFWYRQDPGLGLRLIYFSYDVKMKEKGDIPEGYSVSREKKERFSLILESASTNQTSMYLCASSLGDRGNTIYFGEGSWLTVV.

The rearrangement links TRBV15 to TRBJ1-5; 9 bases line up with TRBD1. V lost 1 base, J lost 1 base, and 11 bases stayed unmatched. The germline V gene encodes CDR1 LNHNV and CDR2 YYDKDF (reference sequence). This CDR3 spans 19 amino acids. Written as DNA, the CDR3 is TGTGCCACCAGCAGAGTGGGGACGGGACAGGGACTAAGCAATCAGCCCCAGCATTTT. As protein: CATSRVGTGQGLSNQPQHF. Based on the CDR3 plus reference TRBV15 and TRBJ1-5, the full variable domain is DAMVIQNPRYQVTQFGKPVTLSCSQTLNHNVMYWYQQKSSQAPKLLFHYYDKDFNNEADTPDNFQSRRPNTSFCFLDIRSPGLGDTAMYLCATSRVGTGQGLSNQPQHFGDGTRLSIL.

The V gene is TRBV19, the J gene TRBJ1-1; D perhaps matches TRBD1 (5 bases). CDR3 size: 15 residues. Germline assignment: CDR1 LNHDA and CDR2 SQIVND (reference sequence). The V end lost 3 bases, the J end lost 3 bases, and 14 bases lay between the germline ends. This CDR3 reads CASSISGISDTEAFF. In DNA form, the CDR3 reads TGTGCCAGTAGTATCTCAGGGATATCGGACACTGAAGCTTTCTTT.

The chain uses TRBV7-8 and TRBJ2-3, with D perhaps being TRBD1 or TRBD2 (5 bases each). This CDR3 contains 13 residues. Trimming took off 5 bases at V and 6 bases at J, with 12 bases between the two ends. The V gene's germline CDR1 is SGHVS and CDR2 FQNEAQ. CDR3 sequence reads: CASSRTGADTQYF. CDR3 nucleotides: TGTGCCAGCAGCCGGACTGGGGCGGATACGCAGTATTTT.

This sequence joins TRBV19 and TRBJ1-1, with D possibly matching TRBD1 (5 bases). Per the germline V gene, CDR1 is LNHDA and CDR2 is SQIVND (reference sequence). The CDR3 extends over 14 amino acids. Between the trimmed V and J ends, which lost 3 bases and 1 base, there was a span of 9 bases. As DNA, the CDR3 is TGTGCCAGTAGTATCTCGGACACGAACACTGAAGCTTTCTTT. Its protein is CASSISDTNTEAFF.

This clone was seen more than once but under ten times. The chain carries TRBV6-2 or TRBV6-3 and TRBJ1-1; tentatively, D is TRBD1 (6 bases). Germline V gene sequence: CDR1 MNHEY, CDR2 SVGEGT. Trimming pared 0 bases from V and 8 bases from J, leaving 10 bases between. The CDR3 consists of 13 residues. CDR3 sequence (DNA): TGTGCCAGCAGTTACTCGAGGGGGAGCGAAGCTTTCTTT. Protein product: CASSYSRGSEAFF.

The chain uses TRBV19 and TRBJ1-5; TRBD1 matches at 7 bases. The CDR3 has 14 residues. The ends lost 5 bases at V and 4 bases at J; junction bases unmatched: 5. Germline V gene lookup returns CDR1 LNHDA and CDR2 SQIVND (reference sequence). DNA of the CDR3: TGTGCCAGTAGTGGGACAGCCTTAAATCAGCCCCAGCATTTT. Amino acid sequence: CASSGTALNQPQHF.

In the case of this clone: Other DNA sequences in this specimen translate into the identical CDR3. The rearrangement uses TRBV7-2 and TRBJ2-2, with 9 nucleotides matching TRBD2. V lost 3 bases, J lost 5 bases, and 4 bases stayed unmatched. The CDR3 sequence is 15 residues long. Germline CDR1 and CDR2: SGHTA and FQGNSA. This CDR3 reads CASSLREGRTGELFF. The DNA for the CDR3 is TGTGCCAGCAGCTTGCGGGAGGGCCGAACCGGGGAGCTGTTTTTT.

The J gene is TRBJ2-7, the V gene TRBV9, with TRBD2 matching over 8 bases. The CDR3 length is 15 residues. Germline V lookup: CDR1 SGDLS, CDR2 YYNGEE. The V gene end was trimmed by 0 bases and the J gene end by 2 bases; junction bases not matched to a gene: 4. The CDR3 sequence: CASSVAAGRAYEQYF. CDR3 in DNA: TGTGCCAGCAGCGTAGCCGCCGGGAGGGCCTACGAGCAGTACTTC.

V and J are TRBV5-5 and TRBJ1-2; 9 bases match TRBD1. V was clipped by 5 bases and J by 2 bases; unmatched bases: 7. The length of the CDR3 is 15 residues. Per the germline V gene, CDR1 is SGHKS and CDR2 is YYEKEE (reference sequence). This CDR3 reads CASRAGTGNNYGYTF. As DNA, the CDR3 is TGTGCCAGCAGGGCCGGGACAGGGAACAACTATGGCTACACCTTC.

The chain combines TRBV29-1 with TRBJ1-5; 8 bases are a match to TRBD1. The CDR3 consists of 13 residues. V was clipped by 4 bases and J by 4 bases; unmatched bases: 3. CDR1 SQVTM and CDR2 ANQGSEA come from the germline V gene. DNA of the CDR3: TGCAGCGTTGCAGGGGGCGGAAATCAGCCCCAGCATTTT. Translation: CSVAGGGNQPQHF.

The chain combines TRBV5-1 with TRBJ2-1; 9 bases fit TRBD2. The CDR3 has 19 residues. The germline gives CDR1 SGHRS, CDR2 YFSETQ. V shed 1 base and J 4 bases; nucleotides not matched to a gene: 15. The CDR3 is CASSLIAGGRRFVYNEQFF. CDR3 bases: TGCGCCAGCAGCTTGATTGCGGGAGGGCGACGCTTCGTTTACAATGAGCAGTTCTTC. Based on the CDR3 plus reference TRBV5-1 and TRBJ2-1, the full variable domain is KAGVTQTPRYLIKTRGQQVTLSCSPISGHRSVSWYQQTPGQGLQFLFEYFSETQRNKGNFPGRFSGRQFSNSRSEMNVSTLELGDSALYLCASSLIAGGRRFVYNEQFFGPGTRLTVL.

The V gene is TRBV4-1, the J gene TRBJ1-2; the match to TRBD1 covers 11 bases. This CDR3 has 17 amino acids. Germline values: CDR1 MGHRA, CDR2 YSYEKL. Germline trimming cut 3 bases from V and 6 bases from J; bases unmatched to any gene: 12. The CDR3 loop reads CASSHTNTGTGGNGYTF. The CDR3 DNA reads TGCGCCAGCAGCCACACTAACACCGGGACAGGGGGAAATGGCTACACCTTC.

The CDR3: CSAESRSGANVLTF. The DNA for the CDR3 is TGCAGCGCCGAATCGAGATCTGGGGCCAACGTCCTGACTTTC. V and J are TRBV29-1 and TRBJ2-6; D is ambiguous. Germline CDR1 reads SQVTM; CDR2 reads ANQGSEA. The CDR3 totals 14 residues. Trimming took off 7 bases at V and 1 base at J, with 11 bases between the two ends.

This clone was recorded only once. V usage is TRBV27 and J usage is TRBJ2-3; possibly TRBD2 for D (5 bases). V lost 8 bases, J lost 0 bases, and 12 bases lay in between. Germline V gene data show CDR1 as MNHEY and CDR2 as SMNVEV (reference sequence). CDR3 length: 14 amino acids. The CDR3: CASREGLSTDTQYF. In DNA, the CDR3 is TGTGCCAGCCGTGAGGGCCTTAGCACAGATACGCAGTATTTT.

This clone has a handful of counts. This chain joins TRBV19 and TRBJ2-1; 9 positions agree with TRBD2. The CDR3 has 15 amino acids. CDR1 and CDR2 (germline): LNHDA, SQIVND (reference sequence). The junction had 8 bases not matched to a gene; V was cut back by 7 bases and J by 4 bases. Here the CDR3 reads CASIKSGRRYNEQFF. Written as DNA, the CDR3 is TGTGCCAGTATTAAGAGCGGGAGGCGATACAATGAGCAGTTCTTC.

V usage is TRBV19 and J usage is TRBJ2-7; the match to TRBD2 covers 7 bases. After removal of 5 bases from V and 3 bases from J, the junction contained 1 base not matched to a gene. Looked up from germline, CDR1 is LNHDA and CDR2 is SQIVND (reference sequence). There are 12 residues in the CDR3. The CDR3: CASSGGGYEQYF. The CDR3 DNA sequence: TGTGCCAGTAGTGGGGGGGGCTACGAGCAGTACTTC. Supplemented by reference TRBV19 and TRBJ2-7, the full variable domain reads DGGITQSPKYLFRKEGQNVTLSCEQNLNHDAMYWYRQDPGQGLRLIYYSQIVNDFQKGDIAEGYSVSREKKESFPLTVTSAQKNPTAFYLCASSGGGYEQYFGPGTRLTVT.